This T cell receptor (beta chain) stems from a study of T cells after yellow fever vaccination. Study-wide points: Researchers noted that a small share of clonotypes showed up in both CD4 and CD8 compartments.

TCRdb independently ran MiXCR on the 5' RACE reads; one entry per CDR3 protein. The sample includes about 320,000 distinct CDR3 sequences, roughly 4.3% seen only once; the top ten take less than 20%. The CDR3 spans 15 residues. Looked up from germline, CDR1 is SGHKS and CDR2 is YYEKEE (reference sequence). V lost 5 bases and J lost 2; bases outside the gene matches: 5. This clonotype was observed a few times. Its target is not known. This material consisted of PBMCs, taken 15 days after the yellow fever booster vaccination. The sequence was collected from a man aged 18-30 years who received the YFV17D yellow fever vaccine. This chain uses TRBV5-5 with TRBJ2-4, with 9 positions matching TRBD1. CDR3 sequence (DNA): TGTGCCAGCAGGTTGACAGGGGGGACCAAAAACATTCAGTACTTC. As protein: CASRLTGGTKNIQYF.